This T cell receptor beta chain was observed in a study of blood T cell repertoires in COVID-19. In the authors' workflow: Reference gene primer amplification gave estimated nucleated cell counts. Measured with immunoSEQ multiplex PCR; TCRdb has only the in-frame clones, and not every one. The V and J calls and clone size were taken over from that table, and D and trimming were inferred from the DNA. The data show approximately 300,000 clones, roughly 87% seen once. The CDR3 runs to 15 residues. The junction had 8 bases not matched to a gene; V was cut back by 2 bases and J by 5 bases. Per germline, CDR1 SGHDT and CDR2 YYEEEE.

Sequenced input: peripheral blood. V and J are TRBV5-6 and TRBJ1-2; 8 nucleotides align to TRBD1. The clonotype was recovered from a woman in her forties or fifties who had recovered from COVID-19. CDR3 protein: CASSLGTYRGYGYTF. The CDR3 DNA is TGTGCCAGCAGCTTAGGGACGTACAGGGGGTATGGCTACACCTTC. Combining the CDR3 with reference TRBV5-6 and TRBJ1-2 gives the whole variable domain DAGVTQSPTHLIKTRGQQVTLRCSPKSGHDTVSWYQQALGQGPQFIFQYYEEEERQRGNFPDRFSGHQFPNYSSELNVNALLLGDSALYLCASSLGTYRGYGYTFGSGTRLTVV.